This TCR beta chain was identified during a study of T cell changes during pregnancy in multiple sclerosis. Profiled with immunoSEQ multiplex PCR; TCRdb holds only in-frame clones, not every one. The sample yields 35,000 or so clones, 89% seen once. Germline CDR1 and CDR2: SGHTA and FQGNSA. V lost 1 base, J lost 0 bases, and 9 bases lay in between. The CDR3 length is 15 residues. This sequence originates from a female donor in good health, enrolled as a control in a pregnancy study. Sequencing used CD4+ T cells from peripheral blood mononuclear cells, obtained after pregnancy. V and J are TRBV7-2 and TRBJ1-1; no clear D gene. The CDR3 region has the DNA TGTGCCAGCAGCTTAGACCGTGCTATGAACACTGAAGCTTTCTTT. Its translation: CASSLDRAMNTEAFF.